Described below is a single T cell receptor (beta chain) sequence and its context. These data are taken from a study of blood T cell repertoires in COVID-19. Measured with immunoSEQ multiplex PCR; TCRdb has only the in-frame clones, and not every one. The profile covers about 140,000 clones, with roughly 84% appearing a single time and less than 9% taken by the ten largest. Per germline, CDR1 MDHEN and CDR2 SYDVKM. This CDR3 is 14 amino acids long. The ends lost 4 bases at V and 4 bases at J; junction bases unmatched: 3. This TCR came from a man aged 25-45 years with COVID-19, enrolled during active disease. The rearrangement links TRBV28 to TRBJ2-2; 7 positions agree with TRBD1. Sequences were obtained from peripheral blood. CDR3 coding DNA: TGTGCCAGCAGTTCGGGACAGTTCACCGGGGAGCTGTTTTTT. Translating gives CASSSGQFTGELFF.